The following is a TCR beta chain sequence with its context. V gave up 7 bases and J gave up 0 bases, with 12 bases separating them. This CDR3 is 13 amino acids long. From germline, CDR1 is SQVTM and CDR2 ANQGSEA. This sample was taken from a study of shared clonotypes between healthy human individuals. Repertoires were generated with immunoSEQ multiplex PCR, while TCRdb's copy carries only in-frame clones and drops some. The sample consists of about 1 million clones, 65% to 75% of them appearing once. Donors, without exception, were Caucasian adults residing in Nashville, Tennessee. The sample was memory CD4+ T cells sorted from blood. The subset: CD45RA-negative fraction. The chain couples TRBV29-1 to TRBJ1-1; D unresolved. The receptor's source is a young man in good health. Written as DNA, the CDR3 is TGCAGCGCCGGTTGGTCGGTGAACACTGAAGCTTTCTTT. It specifies CSAGWSVNTEAFF.